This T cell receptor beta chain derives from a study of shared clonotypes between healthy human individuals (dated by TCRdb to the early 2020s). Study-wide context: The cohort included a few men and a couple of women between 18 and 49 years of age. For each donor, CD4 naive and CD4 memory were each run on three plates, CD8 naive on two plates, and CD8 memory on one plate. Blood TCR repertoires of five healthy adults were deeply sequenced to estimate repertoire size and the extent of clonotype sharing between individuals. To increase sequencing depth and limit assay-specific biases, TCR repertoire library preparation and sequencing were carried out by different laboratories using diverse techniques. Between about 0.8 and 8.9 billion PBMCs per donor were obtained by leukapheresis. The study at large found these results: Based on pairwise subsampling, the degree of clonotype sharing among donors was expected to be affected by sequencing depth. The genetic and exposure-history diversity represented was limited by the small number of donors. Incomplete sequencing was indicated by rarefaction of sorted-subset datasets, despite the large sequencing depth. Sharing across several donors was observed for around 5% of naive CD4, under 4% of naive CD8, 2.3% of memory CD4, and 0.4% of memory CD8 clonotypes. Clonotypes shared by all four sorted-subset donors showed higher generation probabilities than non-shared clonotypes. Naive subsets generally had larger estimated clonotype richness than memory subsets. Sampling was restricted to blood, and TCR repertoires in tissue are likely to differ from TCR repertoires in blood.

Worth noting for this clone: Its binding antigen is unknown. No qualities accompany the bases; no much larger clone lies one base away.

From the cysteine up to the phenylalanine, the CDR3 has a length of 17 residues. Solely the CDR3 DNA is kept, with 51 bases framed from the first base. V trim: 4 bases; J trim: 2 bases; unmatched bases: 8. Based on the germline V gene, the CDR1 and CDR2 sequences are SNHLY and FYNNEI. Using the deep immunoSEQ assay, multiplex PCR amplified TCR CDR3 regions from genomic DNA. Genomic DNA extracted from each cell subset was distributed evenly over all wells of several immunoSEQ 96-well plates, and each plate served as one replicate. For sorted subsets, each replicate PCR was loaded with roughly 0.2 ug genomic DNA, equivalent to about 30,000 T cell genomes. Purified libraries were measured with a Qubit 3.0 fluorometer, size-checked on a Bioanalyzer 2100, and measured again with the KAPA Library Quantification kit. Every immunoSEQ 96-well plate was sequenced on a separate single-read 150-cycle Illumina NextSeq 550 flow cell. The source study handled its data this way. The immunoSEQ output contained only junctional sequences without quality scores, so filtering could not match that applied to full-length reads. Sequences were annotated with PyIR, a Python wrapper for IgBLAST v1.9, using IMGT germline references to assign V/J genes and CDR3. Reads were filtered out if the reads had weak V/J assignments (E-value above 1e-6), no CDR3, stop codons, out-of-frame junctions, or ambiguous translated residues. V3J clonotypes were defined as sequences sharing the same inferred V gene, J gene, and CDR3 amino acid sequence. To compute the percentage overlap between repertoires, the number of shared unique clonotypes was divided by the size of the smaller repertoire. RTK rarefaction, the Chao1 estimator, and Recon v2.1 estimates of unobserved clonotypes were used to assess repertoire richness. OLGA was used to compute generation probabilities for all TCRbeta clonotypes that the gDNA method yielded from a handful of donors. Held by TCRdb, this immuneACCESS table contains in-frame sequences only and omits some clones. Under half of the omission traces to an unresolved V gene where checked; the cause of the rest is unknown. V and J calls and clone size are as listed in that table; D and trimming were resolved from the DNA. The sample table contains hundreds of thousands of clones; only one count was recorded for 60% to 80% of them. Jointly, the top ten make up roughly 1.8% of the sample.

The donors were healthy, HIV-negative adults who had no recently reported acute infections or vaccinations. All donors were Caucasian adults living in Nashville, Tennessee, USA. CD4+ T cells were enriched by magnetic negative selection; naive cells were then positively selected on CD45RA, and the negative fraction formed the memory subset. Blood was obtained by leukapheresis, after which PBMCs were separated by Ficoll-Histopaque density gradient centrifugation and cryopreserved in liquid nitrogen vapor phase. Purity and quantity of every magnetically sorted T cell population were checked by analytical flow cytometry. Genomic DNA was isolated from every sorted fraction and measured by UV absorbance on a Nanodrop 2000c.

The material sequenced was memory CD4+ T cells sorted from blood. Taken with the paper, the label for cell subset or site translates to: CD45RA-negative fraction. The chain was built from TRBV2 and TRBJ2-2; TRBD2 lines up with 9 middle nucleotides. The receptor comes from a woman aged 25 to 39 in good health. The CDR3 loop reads CASSAPASGDNTGELFF. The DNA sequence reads TGTGCCAGCAGTGCCCCGGCTAGCGGGGACAACACCGGGGAGCTGTTTTTT. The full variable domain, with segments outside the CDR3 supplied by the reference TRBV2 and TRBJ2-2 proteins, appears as EPEVTQTPSHQVTQMGQEVILRCVPISNHLYFYWYRQILGQKVEFLVSFYNNEISEKSEIFDDQFSVERPDGSNFTLKIRSTKLEDSAMYFCASSAPASGDNTGELFFGEGSRLTVL.